The next 10 T cell receptor beta chains were all read from a single sample in a study of T-cell memory formation after mild COVID-19 (dated by TCRdb to the early 2020s). The library relied on 5' RACE. Sequencer: Illumina NovaSeq 6000. TCRdb reprocessing: public reads trimmed at Q25 with fastp, clones called with MiXCR, in-frame beta chains kept. Entries are consolidated by CDR3 protein sequence, retaining the most common genes and DNA. Across this sample there are about 200,000 distinct CDR3 sequences, with around 8.8% seen only once. The ten biggest clones cover 3.5% of the sample. Sequencing input: PBMCs or a T cell subset sorted from them (not recorded which). The receptors come from a man in his late teens or twenties who had mild COVID-19 (a few samples of this study predate the infection). The sample titles of this study are shuffled in the database, so cell type and time point are left out; the donor was told from shared clones.

This clonotype was seen a handful of times. This chain uses TRBV11-1 with TRBJ2-5, with D possibly TRBD2 on 5 matching bases. The V gene lost 3 bases and the J gene lost 3 bases, with 14 bases spanning the gap. Per germline, CDR1 SGHAT and CDR2 FQDESV (reference sequence). The CDR3 loop spans 15 amino acids. CDR3 nucleotide sequence: TGTGCCAGCAGCTTCCATCCGGGAAGCGAAGAGACCCAGTACTTC. The encoded protein is CASSFHPGSEETQYF.

In its sample, this clonotype was seen a few times. CDR3 amino acids: CASSLGQRDYGYTF. CDR3 sequence (DNA): TGCGCCAGCAGCTTGGGACAGAGGGACTATGGCTACACCTTC. This chain uses TRBV5-1 with TRBJ1-2, with D tentatively TRBD1 (5 bases). V lost 0 bases and J 3 bases, leaving 9 bases between the germline ends. Germline values: CDR1 SGHRS, CDR2 YFSETQ. This CDR3 has 14 amino acids.

At least ten counts were recorded for this clonotype. The chain recombines TRBV5-5 with TRBJ1-1; D uncertain. The ends were cut back, 0 bases at V and 7 bases at J, with 13 bases in the middle. The CDR3 consists of 14 residues. Germline assignment: CDR1 SGHKS and CDR2 YYEKEE (reference sequence). CDR3 coding DNA: TGTGCCAGCAGCTTGGCCTCAACAGCCGATGAAGCTTTCTTT. It encodes CASSLASTADEAFF. Complete variable domain (other parts from reference TRBV5-5 and TRBJ1-1): DAGVTQSPTHLIKTRGQQVTLRCSPISGHKSVSWYQQVLGQGPQFIFQYYEKEERGRGNFPDRFSARQFPNYSSELNVNALLLGDSALYLCASSLASTADEAFFGQGTRLTVV.

J is TRBJ2-4 and V is TRBV5-1; D is perhaps TRBD1 or TRBD2 (6 bases each). The ends were cut back, 0 bases at V and 6 bases at J, with 13 bases in the middle. CDR1 SGHRS and CDR2 YFSETQ come from the germline V gene. CDR3 length: 15 residues. CDR3 sequence reads: CASSLATGTGNIQYF. In DNA, the CDR3 is TGCGCCAGCAGCTTGGCAACAGGGACTGGAAACATTCAGTACTTC. The full variable domain, completed using reference TRBV5-1 and TRBJ2-4, is KAGVTQTPRYLIKTRGQQVTLSCSPISGHRSVSWYQQTPGQGLQFLFEYFSETQRNKGNFPGRFSGRQFSNSRSEMNVSTLELGDSALYLCASSLATGTGNIQYFGAGTRLSVL.

The V gene is TRBV6-5, the J gene TRBJ1-2; TRBD1 is a possible D gene (5 bases). The V and J ends lost 2 bases and 8 bases respectively, with 12 bases between them. Germline-derived CDR1 and CDR2 are MNHEY and SVGAGI. This CDR3 has 13 residues. The CDR3 DNA reads as TGTGCCAGCAGTTACCCCCCAGGGTTAGGCTACACCTTC. Protein: CASSYPPGLGYTF.

This clonotype was observed a few times. V gene TRBV6-2 or TRBV6-3 combines with J gene TRBJ1-1, with 10 nucleotides matching TRBD1. The V and J ends lost 0 bases and 4 bases, in that order; junction bases with no gene match: 2. CDR3 length: 15 amino acids. In germline, CDR1 is MNHEY, CDR2 SVGEGT. CDR3 sequence (DNA): TGTGCCAGCAGTTACTCCGGGACAGGGGCCACTGAAGCTTTCTTT. It encodes CASSYSGTGATEAFF.

The chain is built from TRBV6-5 and TRBJ2-3; TRBD2 is a possible D gene (6 bases). Trimming cost V 0 bases and J 2 bases, with 15 bases left between them. Germline CDR1 reads MNHEY; CDR2 reads SVGAGI. This CDR3 has 17 amino acids. The CDR3 reads CASSYSTGGTSTDTQYF. The CDR3 DNA reads TGTGCCAGCAGTTACTCGACCGGCGGGACCTCCACAGATACGCAGTATTTT.

The chain joins TRBV7-6 to TRBJ2-7; D not resolved. The CDR3 has 13 residues. CDR1 is SGHVS, CDR2 FNYEAQ, per germline. The V gene lost 5 bases and the J gene lost 3 bases, with 11 bases spanning the gap. CDR3 region: CASSHICDYEQYV. In nucleotides, the CDR3 is TGTGCCAGCAGCCACATCTGCGACTACGAGCAGTACGTC.

This clonotype has a count of ten or more. The V gene is TRBV4-3, the J gene TRBJ2-1; D could derive from TRBD1 or TRBD2 (5 bases each). Trimming left V 0 bases short and J 7 bases short, with 10 bases between. The germline V gene has CDR1 LGHNA and CDR2 YSLEER. This CDR3 spans 14 amino acids. CDR3 protein: CASSQESWGNEQFF. The CDR3 DNA reads as TGCGCCAGCAGCCAAGAAAGTTGGGGGAATGAGCAGTTCTTC.

This clonotype has more than one count but fewer than ten. The chain joins TRBV6-5 to TRBJ2-3; D unresolved. The CDR3 is 15 amino acids. Trimming left V 4 bases short and J 4 bases short, with 15 bases between. Germline V gives CDR1 MNHEY, CDR2 SVGAGI. CDR3 sequence: CASSSPWGRADTQYF. CDR3 sequence (DNA): TGTGCCAGCAGTTCACCTTGGGGTCGGGCAGATACGCAGTATTTT.